The clone carrying this TCR beta chain has a handful of counts. TCRdb reanalysed the 5' RACE reads using MiXCR and keeps one entry per CDR3 protein. Here the sample spans approximately 77,000 distinct CDR3 sequences, about 5% being singletons. This record belongs to a study of early T cells in non-severe SARS-CoV-2 infection. This CDR3 comprises 16 residues. The V and J ends lost 3 bases and 8 bases, in that order; junction bases with no gene match: 13. CDR1 is SNHLY and CDR2 is FYNNEI in the germline V gene. The source of this sequence is an adult who was a healthcare worker with PCR-confirmed SARS-CoV-2 infection or an uninfected control (not recorded which). The genes are TRBV2 and TRBJ2-1; 7 nucleotides line up with TRBD2. This specimen was whole blood, taken at baseline. CDR3: CASSEWDYTLTDEQFF. CDR3 coding DNA: TGTGCCAGCAGTGAGTGGGACTATACGCTTACCGATGAGCAGTTCTTC.